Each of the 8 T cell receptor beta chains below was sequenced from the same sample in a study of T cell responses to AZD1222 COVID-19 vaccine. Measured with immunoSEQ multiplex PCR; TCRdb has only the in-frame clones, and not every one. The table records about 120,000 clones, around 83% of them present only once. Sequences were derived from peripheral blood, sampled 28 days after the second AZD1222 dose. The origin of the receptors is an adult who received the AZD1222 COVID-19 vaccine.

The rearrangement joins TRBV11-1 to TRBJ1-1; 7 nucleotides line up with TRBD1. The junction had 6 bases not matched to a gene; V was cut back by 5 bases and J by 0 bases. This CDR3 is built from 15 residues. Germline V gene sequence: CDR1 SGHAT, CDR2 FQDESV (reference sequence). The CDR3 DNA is TGTGCCAGCAGCCCCCGACAGGGTATGAACACTGAAGCTTTCTTT. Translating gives CASSPRQGMNTEAFF.

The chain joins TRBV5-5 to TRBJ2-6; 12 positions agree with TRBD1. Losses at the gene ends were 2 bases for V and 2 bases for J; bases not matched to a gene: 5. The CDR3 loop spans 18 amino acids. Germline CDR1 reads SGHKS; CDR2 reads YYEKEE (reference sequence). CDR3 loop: CASSFTGTGGAGANVLTF. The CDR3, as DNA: TGTGCCAGCAGCTTTACCGGGACAGGGGGCGCTGGGGCCAACGTCCTGACTTTC.

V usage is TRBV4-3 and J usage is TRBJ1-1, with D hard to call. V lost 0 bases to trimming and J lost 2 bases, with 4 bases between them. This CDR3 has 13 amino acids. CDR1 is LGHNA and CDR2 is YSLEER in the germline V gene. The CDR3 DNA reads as TGCGCCAGCAGCCAAGACAGAAACACTGAAGCTTTCTTT. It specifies CASSQDRNTEAFF.

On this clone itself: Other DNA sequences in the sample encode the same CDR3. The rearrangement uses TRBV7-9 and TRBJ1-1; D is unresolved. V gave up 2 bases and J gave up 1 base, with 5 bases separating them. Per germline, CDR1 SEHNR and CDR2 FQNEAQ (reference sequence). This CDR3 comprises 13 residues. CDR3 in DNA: TGTGCCAGCAGCTTACCATCGAACACTGAAGCTTTCTTT. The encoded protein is CASSLPSNTEAFF.

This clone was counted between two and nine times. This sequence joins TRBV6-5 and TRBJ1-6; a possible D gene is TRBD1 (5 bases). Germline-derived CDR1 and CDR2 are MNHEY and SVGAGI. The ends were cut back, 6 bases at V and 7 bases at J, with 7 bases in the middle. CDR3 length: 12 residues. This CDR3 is CASRDTNSPLHF. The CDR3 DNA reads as TGTGCCAGCAGGGACACAAATTCACCCCTCCACTTT.

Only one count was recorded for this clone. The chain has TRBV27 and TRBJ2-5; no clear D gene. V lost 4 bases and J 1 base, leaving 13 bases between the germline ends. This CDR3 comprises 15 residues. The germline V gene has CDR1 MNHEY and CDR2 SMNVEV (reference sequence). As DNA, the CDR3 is TGTGCCAGCAGTTCCAAAAACTTGGGCCAAGAGACCCAGTACTTC. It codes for CASSSKNLGQETQYF.

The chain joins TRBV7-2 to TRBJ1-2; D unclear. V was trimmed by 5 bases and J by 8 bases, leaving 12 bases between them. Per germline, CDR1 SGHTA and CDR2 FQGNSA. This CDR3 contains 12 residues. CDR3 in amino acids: CASSMDLQGYTF. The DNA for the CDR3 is TGTGCCAGCAGCATGGACCTGCAAGGCTACACCTTC.

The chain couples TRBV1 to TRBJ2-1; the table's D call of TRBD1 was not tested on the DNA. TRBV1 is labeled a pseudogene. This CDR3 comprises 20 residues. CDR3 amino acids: CTSSQDPPYRPSRGLDEQFF. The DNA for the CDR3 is TGCACCAGCAGCCAAGATCCACCTTACCGCCCTAGCAGGGGTTTGGATGAGCAGTTCTTC.